The 26 T cell receptor beta chains presented below share a single source sample, sequenced in a study of shared clonotypes between healthy human individuals. The data were produced by immunoSEQ multiplex PCR, yet TCRdb's version contains in-frame clones alone and is incomplete. The sample includes some 1.1 million clones, roughly 77% seen only once; the top ten take 0.85% to 1%. Sample: memory CD4+ T cells from PBMCs. Subset denoted: CD45RA-negative fraction. The receptors stem from a man aged 18-30 years in good health. Some clones in this sample may be carry-over from other donors' samples.

The chain employs TRBV2 and TRBJ1-1; TRBD1 might be the D (5 bases). The CDR3 is 13 amino acids. Trimming cost V 5 bases and J 1 base, with 8 bases left between them. The V gene's germline CDR1 is SNHLY and CDR2 FYNNEI. DNA of the CDR3: TGTGCCAGCAGTCGACAGTGGAACACTGAAGCTTTCTTT. It specifies CASSRQWNTEAFF.

The rearrangement joins TRBV18 to TRBJ2-3, with 8 nucleotides matching TRBD2. With 0 bases clipped from V and 4 bases from J, the junction kept 6 bases outside the gene matches. Germline V gene lookup returns CDR1 KGHSH and CDR2 LQKENI. There are 16 residues in the CDR3. CDR3 bases: TGTGCCAGCTCACCACCGGGGGGACTAGGTCCAGATACGCAGTATTTT. Its protein is CASSPPGGLGPDTQYF.

This clone was counted a few times. The chain links TRBV11-2 to TRBJ1-5; D call uncertain. CDR1 SGHAT and CDR2 FQNNGV come from the germline V gene. The V gene lost 5 bases and the J gene lost 3 bases, with 8 bases spanning the gap. The CDR3 spans 13 residues. The CDR3 DNA sequence: TGTGCCAGCAGCCCCACTGCCAATCAGCCCCAGCATTTT. Translating it yields CASSPTANQPQHF.

This clone was observed a few times. V gene TRBV19 combines with J gene TRBJ1-5; 7 nucleotides align to TRBD1. The CDR3 has 17 residues. The germline gives CDR1 LNHDA, CDR2 SQIVND (reference sequence). V was clipped by 6 bases and J by 2 bases; unmatched bases: 13. As DNA, the CDR3 is TGTGCCAGTAGGCCCGTGGCAGGGGGTTTGGGCAATCAGCCCCAGCATTTT. Its protein is CASRPVAGGLGNQPQHF.

V usage is TRBV7-9 and J usage is TRBJ1-2; tentative D call: TRBD1 (5 bases). The CDR3 is made up of 16 amino acids. The germline CDR1 and CDR2 sequences are SEHNR and FQNEAQ (reference sequence). The V end was cut by 4 bases, the J end by 1 base, with 16 bases between. CDR3 in amino acids: CASSSNSQTVNYGYTF. The CDR3 DNA reads TGTGCCAGCAGCTCCAATTCACAGACAGTTAACTATGGCTACACCTTC. Based on the CDR3 plus reference TRBV7-9 and TRBJ1-2, the full variable domain is DTGVSQNPRHKITKRGQNVTFRCDPISEHNRLYWYRQTLGQGPEFLTYFQNEAQLEKSRLLSDRFSAERPKGSFSTLEIQRTEQGDSAMYLCASSSNSQTVNYGYTFGSGTRLTVV.

This sequence joins TRBV4-1 and TRBJ1-1, with D hard to call. Germline CDR1 MGHRA, CDR2 YSYEKL. Trimming cost V 2 bases and J 7 bases, with 20 bases left between them. The length of the CDR3 is 16 residues. The CDR3 DNA is TGCGCCAGCAGCCAACCCGGCGGACGTCGCCCAATTGAAGCTTTCTTT. Protein product: CASSQPGGRRPIEAFF.

This clone was seen a handful of times. This chain connects TRBV30 to TRBJ1-5, with no clear D. Germline V lookup: CDR1 GTSNPN, CDR2 SVGIG (reference sequence). The CDR3 spans 16 residues. V was shortened by 0 bases and J by 0 bases, with 12 bases between the two germline ends. The CDR3 DNA is TGTGCCTGGAGTGTAGGGCAGGCCTATAGCAATCAGCCCCAGCATTTT. Amino acids: CAWSVGQAYSNQPQHF.

V is TRBV2 and J is TRBJ2-1, with TRBD2 matching over 8 bases. V dropped 5 bases and J dropped 8; count of bases not matched to a gene: 14. This CDR3 is 16 amino acids long. Germline CDR1 and CDR2: SNHLY and FYNNEI. The CDR3 region has the DNA TGTGCCAGCAGTTCAAGAGAGGCGGGAGGATGGGATGAGCAGTTCTTC. Protein product: CASSSREAGGWDEQFF.

The V gene is TRBV28, the J gene TRBJ2-2, with a possible D match to TRBD2 (5 bases). V was pared by 8 bases and J by 11 bases, with 24 bases between. Per the germline V gene, CDR1 is MDHEN and CDR2 is SYDVKM. This CDR3 comprises 15 residues. CDR3 sequence (DNA): TGTGCCAGCTGTAGTCTAGCCCTCCCAACCCGAGAGCTGTTTTTT. Translation: CASCSLALPTRELFF.

The chain uses TRBV11-2 and TRBJ1-1; D may be TRBD1 (6 bases). CDR1 is SGHAT and CDR2 is FQNNGV in the germline V gene. Between the trimmed V and J ends, which lost 5 bases and 5 bases, there was a span of 15 bases. The CDR3 is 14 amino acids. CDR3 coding DNA: TGTGCCAGCAGCAGGGGTACAGGGCAAACTGAAGCTTTCTTT. Its protein product is CASSRGTGQTEAFF.

The V gene is TRBV11-3, the J gene TRBJ2-3, with 8 nucleotides matching TRBD2. The V segment lost 5 bases and the J segment 6 bases; nucleotides outside the gene matches: 4. This CDR3 has 13 residues. Germline V CDR1 and CDR2: SGHNT, YENEEA. As DNA, the CDR3 is TGTGCCAGCAGCCACCCGGGAGGGGATACGCAGTATTTT. Protein: CASSHPGGDTQYF.

This clone was seen once. The chain is built from TRBV7-6 and TRBJ1-1; 7 nucleotides align to TRBD1. V shed 5 bases and J 5 bases; nucleotides not matched to a gene: 8. CDR3 size: 14 residues. Germline V gene data show CDR1 as SGHVS and CDR2 as FNYEAQ. The CDR3 is CASSPHDRVTEAFF. The DNA of the CDR3 is TGTGCCAGCAGCCCGCACGACAGGGTAACTGAAGCTTTCTTT.

This clone was detected a few times. The genes are TRBV15 and TRBJ2-1; TRBD2 matches at 7 bases. The CDR3 totals 15 residues. Germline trimming cut 5 bases from V and 9 bases from J; bases unmatched to any gene: 13. Germline CDR1 is LNHNV and CDR2 is YYDKDF (reference sequence). CDR3 DNA sequence: TGTGCCACCAGCCCGGCGGGTCACGGGGGGATTGAGCAGTTCTTC. Translation: CATSPAGHGGIEQFF. The full variable domain, rest sourced from reference TRBV15 and TRBJ2-1, is DAMVIQNPRYQVTQFGKPVTLSCSQTLNHNVMYWYQQKSSQAPKLLFHYYDKDFNNEADTPDNFQSRRPNTSFCFLDIRSPGLGDTAMYLCATSPAGHGGIEQFFGPGTRLTVL.

This rearrangement joins TRBV7-3 to TRBJ2-2; D is ambiguous. CDR1 is SGHTA, CDR2 FQGTGA, per germline. Deletions cut 7 bases from V and 4 bases from J, with 13 bases between. The CDR3 has 14 residues. The CDR3 DNA reads as TGTGCCAGCACGTTGGGCGTAGCCACCGGGGAGCTGTTTTTT. Translation: CASTLGVATGELFF.

This clone has a handful of counts. Other DNA sequences in this sample translate to the same CDR3. The rearrangement uses TRBV14 and TRBJ1-2; possible D gene TRBD1, 5 bases. Trimming removed 1 base from V and 4 bases from J, with 7 bases in between. This CDR3 is 13 amino acids long. Germline CDR1 and CDR2: SGHDN and FVKESK. CDR3 coding DNA: TGTGCCAGCAGCCAAGGGCAGGGCTATGGCTACACCTTC. Translation gives CASSQGQGYGYTF.

J is TRBJ1-4 and V is TRBV5-1, with 9 bases aligning to TRBD1. The CDR3 contains 15 residues. The germline V gene encodes CDR1 SGHRS and CDR2 YFSETQ. The V segment lost 3 bases and the J segment 8 bases; nucleotides outside the gene matches: 8. This CDR3 is CASSWGDREIEKLFF. CDR3 coding DNA: TGCGCCAGCAGCTGGGGGGACAGGGAAATCGAAAAACTGTTTTTT. Full variable domain (rest looked up from reference TRBV5-1 and TRBJ1-4): KAGVTQTPRYLIKTRGQQVTLSCSPISGHRSVSWYQQTPGQGLQFLFEYFSETQRNKGNFPGRFSGRQFSNSRSEMNVSTLELGDSALYLCASSWGDREIEKLFFGSGTQLSVL.

The chain has TRBV18 and TRBJ2-6; D is uncertain. From germline, CDR1 is KGHSH and CDR2 LQKENI. V dropped 8 bases and J dropped 4 bases, with 21 bases sitting between them. This CDR3 has 17 amino acids. The CDR3 sequence: CASRPWATTRGANVLTF. In DNA form, the CDR3 reads TGTGCCAGCCGCCCGTGGGCCACCACGAGGGGGGCCAACGTCCTGACTTTC.

The chain links TRBV10-3 to TRBJ2-1; 7 nucleotides match TRBD2. Germline V lookup: CDR1 ENHRY, CDR2 SYGVKD. V lost 8 bases to trimming and J lost 6 bases; unmatched junction nucleotides: 4. The CDR3 sequence is 12 residues long. CDR3 loop: CAIAQRGNEQFF. As DNA, the CDR3 is TGTGCCATCGCCCAGCGGGGCAATGAGCAGTTCTTC.

This chain links TRBV30 with TRBJ2-5; D might be TRBD2 (6 bases). The end of the DNA is better explained by TRBJ2-7, so the J call may be wrong. Germline V gene data show CDR1 as GTSNPN and CDR2 as SVGIG (reference sequence). This CDR3 comprises 13 residues. CDR3 protein: CAWSGVGGYEQYF. CDR3 sequence (DNA): TGTGCCTGGAGTGGGGTGGGAGGCTACGAGCAGTACTTC.

On this clone: A read error is possible here, since a much larger clone lies one base away. The chain's CDR3 is CASSPQGAGNTIYF. CDR3 DNA: TGTGCCAGCAGCCCACAGGGGGCTGGAAACACCATATATTTT. The chain recombines TRBV5-4 with TRBJ1-3; 8 bases are a match to TRBD1. Germline CDR1 is SGHNT and CDR2 is YYREEE (reference sequence). This CDR3 has 14 residues. Trimming took 4 bases from V and 2 from J; bases not matched to a gene: 2.

The chain carries TRBV25-1 and TRBJ1-1; D call uncertain. Between the trimmed V and J ends, which lost 8 bases and 1 base, there was a span of 5 bases. This CDR3 is 11 amino acids long. Per the germline V gene, CDR1 is MGHDK and CDR2 is SYGVNS. The DNA for the CDR3 is TGTGCCAGCTTGGGGAACACTGAAGCTTTCTTT. This encodes CASLGNTEAFF.

V usage is TRBV30 and J usage is TRBJ1-5; the D is unclear. Germline V gene data show CDR1 as GTSNPN and CDR2 as SVGIG (reference sequence). This CDR3 spans 13 amino acids. Trimming pared 0 bases from V and 4 bases from J, leaving 7 bases between. CDR3 coding DNA: TGTGCCTGGAGTGTCTTAGAAAATCAGCCCCAGCATTTT. It is translated as CAWSVLENQPQHF.

The chain carries TRBV5-1 and TRBJ2-2; 9 nucleotides align to TRBD1. Unmatched junction bases numbered 6, after V lost 5 bases and J lost 7 bases. This CDR3 contains 14 residues. Germline CDR1 SGHRS, CDR2 YFSETQ. The CDR3 DNA reads TGCGCCAGCAGAAGGACAGGGGTCGGCGGGGAGCTGTTTTTT. It translates to CASRRTGVGGELFF. The full variable domain, in which reference TRBV5-1 and TRBJ2-2 provide the parts outside the CDR3, is KAGVTQTPRYLIKTRGQQVTLSCSPISGHRSVSWYQQTPGQGLQFLFEYFSETQRNKGNFPGRFSGRQFSNSRSEMNVSTLELGDSALYLCASRRTGVGGELFFGEGSRLTVL.

The rearrangement uses TRBV9 and TRBJ2-6; TRBD1 matches at 8 bases. The germline gives CDR1 SGDLS, CDR2 YYNGEE. This CDR3 region has 19 residues. The ends lost 0 bases at V and 2 bases at J; junction bases unmatched: 10. In DNA, the CDR3 is TGTGCCAGCAGCGTAGCTAAGACAGGGGTCCCTCCTGGGGCCAACGTCCTGACTTTC. It encodes CASSVAKTGVPPGANVLTF.

The genes are TRBV5-1 and TRBJ2-6; the D is unclear. This CDR3 is built from 13 residues. Looked up from germline, CDR1 is SGHRS and CDR2 is YFSETQ. The ends were cut back, 5 bases at V and 0 bases at J, with 3 bases in the middle. The CDR3 DNA is TGCGCCAGCAGGAGCTCTGGGGCCAACGTCCTGACTTTC. Translated: CASRSSGANVLTF.

The rearrangement links TRBV28 to TRBJ2-3; a weak D match, TRBD2 (5 bases). Germline CDR1 reads MDHEN; CDR2 reads SYDVKM. The germline V and J ends were trimmed by 8 bases and 4 bases, with 16 bases remaining between them. The CDR3 is 14 residues long. CDR3 sequence reads: CASWAGQTADTQYF. CDR3 nucleotides: TGTGCCAGCTGGGCGGGCCAGACCGCAGATACGCAGTATTTT.